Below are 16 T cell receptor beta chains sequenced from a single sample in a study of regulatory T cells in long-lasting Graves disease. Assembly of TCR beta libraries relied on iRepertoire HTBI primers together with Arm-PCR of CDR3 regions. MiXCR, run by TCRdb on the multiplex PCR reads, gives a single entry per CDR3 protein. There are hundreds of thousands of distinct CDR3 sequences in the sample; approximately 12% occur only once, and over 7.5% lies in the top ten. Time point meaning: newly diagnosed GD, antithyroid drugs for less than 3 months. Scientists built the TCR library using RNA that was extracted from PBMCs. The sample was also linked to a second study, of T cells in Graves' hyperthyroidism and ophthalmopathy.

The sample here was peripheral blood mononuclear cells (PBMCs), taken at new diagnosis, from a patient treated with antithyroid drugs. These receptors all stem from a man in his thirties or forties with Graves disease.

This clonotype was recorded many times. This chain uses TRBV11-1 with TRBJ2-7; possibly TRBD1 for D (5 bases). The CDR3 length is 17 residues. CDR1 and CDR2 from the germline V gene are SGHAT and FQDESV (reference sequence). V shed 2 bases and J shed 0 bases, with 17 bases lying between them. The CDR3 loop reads CASSLKVMAQASYEQYF. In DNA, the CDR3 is TGTGCCAGCAGCTTAAAGGTGATGGCACAGGCCTCCTACGAGCAGTACTTC. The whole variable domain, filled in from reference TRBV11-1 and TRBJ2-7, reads EAEVAQSPRYKITEKSQAVAFWCDPISGHATLYWYRQILGQGPELLVQFQDESVVDDSQLPKDRFSAERLKGVDSTLKIQPAELGDSAMYLCASSLKVMAQASYEQYFGPGTRLTVT.

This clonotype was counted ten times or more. The CDR3 DNA follows: TGTGCCAGCAGTGAACTGGGACAGGGGGCTAGGGAGACCCAGTACTTC. Encoded protein: CASSELGQGARETQYF. The chain carries TRBV6-1 and TRBJ2-5; 12 bases agree with TRBD1. CDR1 is MNHNS, CDR2 SASEGT, per germline. The CDR3 covers 16 residues. Trimming at V came to 2 bases and at J to 5 bases, leaving 6 bases not matched to a gene.

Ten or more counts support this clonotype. CDR3 nucleotide sequence: TGTGCCAGCAGCTTGTTTCGAGAGACCAGCTTCTTC. Its translation: CASSLFRETSFF. The rearrangement links TRBV5-5 to TRBJ2-1; D ambiguous. Germline-derived CDR1 and CDR2 are SGHKS and YYEKEE (reference sequence). CDR3 size: 12 residues. V lost 1 base and J lost 16, with 15 bases in between.

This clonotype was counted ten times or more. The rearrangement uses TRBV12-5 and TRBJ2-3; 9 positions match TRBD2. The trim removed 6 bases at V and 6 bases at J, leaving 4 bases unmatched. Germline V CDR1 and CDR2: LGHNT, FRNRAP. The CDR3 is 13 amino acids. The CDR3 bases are TGTGCTAGTGGCTTAGCGGGAGTGGATACGCAGTATTTT. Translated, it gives CASGLAGVDTQYF.

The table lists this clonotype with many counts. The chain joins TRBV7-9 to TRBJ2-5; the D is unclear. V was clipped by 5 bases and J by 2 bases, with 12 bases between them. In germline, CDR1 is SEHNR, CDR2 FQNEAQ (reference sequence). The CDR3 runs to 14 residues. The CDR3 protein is CASSPAGPQETQYF. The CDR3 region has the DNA TGTGCCAGCAGCCCAGCCGGGCCGCAAGAGACCCAGTACTTC.

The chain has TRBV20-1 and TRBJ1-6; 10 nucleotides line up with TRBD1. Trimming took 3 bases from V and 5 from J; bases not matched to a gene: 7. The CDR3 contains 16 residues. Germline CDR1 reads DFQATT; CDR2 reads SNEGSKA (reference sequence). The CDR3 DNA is TGCAGTGCTAGTGGATTGGGACAGGGGAATAATTCACCCCTCCACTTT. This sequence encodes CSASGLGQGNNSPLHF.

The CDR3 DNA reads TGTGCCAGCAGTGAAAGCTTAGCGGCCCTCTACGAGCAGTACTTC. It encodes CASSESLAALYEQYF. The genes are TRBV6-2 or TRBV6-3 and TRBJ2-7; tentatively, D is TRBD2 (6 bases). Trimming removed 5 bases at V and 3 bases at J, with 17 bases between. Germline V gene data show CDR1 as MNHEY and CDR2 as SVGEGT. This CDR3 is 15 amino acids long.

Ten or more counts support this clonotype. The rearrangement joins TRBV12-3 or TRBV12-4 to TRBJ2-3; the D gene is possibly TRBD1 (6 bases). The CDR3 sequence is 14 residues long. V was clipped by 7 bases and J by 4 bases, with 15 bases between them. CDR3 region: CASTKRTAADTQYF. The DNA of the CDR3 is TGTGCCAGCACCAAAAGGACAGCCGCAGATACGCAGTATTTT.

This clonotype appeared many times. The CDR3 DNA reads as TGTGCCAGCAGTATCGGGACAGGGGGCAATGAGCAGTTCTTC. The encoded protein is CASSIGTGGNEQFF. This chain uses TRBV27 with TRBJ2-1; 11 bases line up with TRBD1. The CDR3 contains 14 residues. Trimming removed 5 bases from V and 6 bases from J; junction bases left unmatched: 3. Germline V gene data show CDR1 as MNHEY and CDR2 as SMNVEV (reference sequence).

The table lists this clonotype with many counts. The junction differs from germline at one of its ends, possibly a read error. The CDR3 reads CASSLVGGDYGYTF. The DNA for the CDR3 is TGTGCCAGCAGCTTAGTCGGGGGAGACTATGGCTACACCTTC. The chain is built from TRBV12-3 or TRBV12-4 and TRBJ1-2; weak D call: TRBD1 (5 bases). The CDR3 contains 14 residues.

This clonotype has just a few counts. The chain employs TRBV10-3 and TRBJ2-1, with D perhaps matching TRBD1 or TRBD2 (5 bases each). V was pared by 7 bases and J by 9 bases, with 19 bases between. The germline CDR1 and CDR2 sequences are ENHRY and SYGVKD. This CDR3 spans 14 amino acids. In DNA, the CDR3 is TGTGCCATCAACCGGCAGGGCCTTGAGGGTGAGCAGTTCTTC. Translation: CAINRQGLEGEQFF.

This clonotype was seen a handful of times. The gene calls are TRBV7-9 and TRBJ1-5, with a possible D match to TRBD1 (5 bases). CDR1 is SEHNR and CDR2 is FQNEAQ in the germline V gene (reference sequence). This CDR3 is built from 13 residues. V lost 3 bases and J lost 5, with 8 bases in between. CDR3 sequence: CASSFARDQPQHF. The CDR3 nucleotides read TGTGCCAGCAGCTTTGCCAGGGATCAGCCCCAGCATTTT. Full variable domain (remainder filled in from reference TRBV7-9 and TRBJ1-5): DTGVSQNPRHKITKRGQNVTFRCDPISEHNRLYWYRQTLGQGPEFLTYFQNEAQLEKSRLLSDRFSAERPKGSFSTLEIQRTEQGDSAMYLCASSFARDQPQHFGDGTRLSIL.

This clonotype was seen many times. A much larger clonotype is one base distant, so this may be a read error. CDR3 protein: CASRDGRVGGVDTEAFF. The CDR3 DNA is TGTGCCAGCAGGGATGGCAGGGTCGGAGGCGTGGACACTGAAGCTTTCTTT. The chain couples TRBV2 to TRBJ1-1, with D possibly being TRBD1 (5 bases). Trimming shortened V by 6 bases and J by 3 bases, and 23 bases separated the two germline ends. Per the germline V gene, CDR1 is SNHLY and CDR2 is FYNNEI. CDR3 length equals 17 residues.

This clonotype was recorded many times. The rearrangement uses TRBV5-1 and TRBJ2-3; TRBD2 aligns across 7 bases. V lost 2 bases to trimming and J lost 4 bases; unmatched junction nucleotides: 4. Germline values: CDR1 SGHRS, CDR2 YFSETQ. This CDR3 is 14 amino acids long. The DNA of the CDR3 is TGCGCCAGCAGCTTTTCGGGAGGATCAGATACGCAGTATTTT. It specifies CASSFSGGSDTQYF.

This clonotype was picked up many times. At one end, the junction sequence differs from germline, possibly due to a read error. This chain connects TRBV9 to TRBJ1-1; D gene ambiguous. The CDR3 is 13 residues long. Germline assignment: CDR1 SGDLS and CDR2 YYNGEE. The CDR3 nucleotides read TGTGCCAGTAGCGTTTCGCTAAACACTGAAGCTTTCTTT. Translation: CASSVSLNTEAFF.

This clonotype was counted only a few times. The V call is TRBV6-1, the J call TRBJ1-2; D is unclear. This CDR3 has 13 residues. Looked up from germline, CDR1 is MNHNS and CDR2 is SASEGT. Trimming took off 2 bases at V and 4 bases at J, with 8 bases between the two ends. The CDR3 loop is CASSEKSGYGYTF. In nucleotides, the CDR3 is TGTGCCAGCAGTGAAAAGTCGGGCTATGGCTACACCTTC.